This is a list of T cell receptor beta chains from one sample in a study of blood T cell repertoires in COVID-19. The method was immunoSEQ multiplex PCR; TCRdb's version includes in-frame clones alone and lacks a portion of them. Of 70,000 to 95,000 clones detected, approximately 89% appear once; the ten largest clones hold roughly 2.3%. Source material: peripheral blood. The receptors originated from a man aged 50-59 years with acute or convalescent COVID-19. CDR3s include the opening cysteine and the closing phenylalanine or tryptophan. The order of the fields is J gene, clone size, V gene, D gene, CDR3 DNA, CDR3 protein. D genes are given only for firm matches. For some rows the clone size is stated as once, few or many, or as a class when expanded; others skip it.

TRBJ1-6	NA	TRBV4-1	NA	TGCGCCAGCAGCCAAGAGCGTCCGGGACTCATTAATTCACCCCTCCACTTT	CASSQERPGLINSPLHF
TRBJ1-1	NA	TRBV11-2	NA	TGTGCCAGCAGCACGCAATTTACAGGGCTCGGCTCGAACACTGAAGCTTTCTTT	CASSTQFTGLGSNTEAFF
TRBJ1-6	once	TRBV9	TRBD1	TGTGCCAGCAGCGTGGACAGGGCCAATTCACCCCTCCACTTT	CASSVDRANSPLHF
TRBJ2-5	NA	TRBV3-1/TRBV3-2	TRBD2	TGTGCCAGCACCGCTAGCGGGATTGAGACCCAGTACTTC	CASTASGIETQYF
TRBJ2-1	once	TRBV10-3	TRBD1	TGTGCCATCAGTGCAGGGGGCTGGGAGCAGTTCTTC	CAISAGGWEQFF
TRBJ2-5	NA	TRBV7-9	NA	TGTGCCAGCAGCACTACAGGGCCGGCGACCCAGTACTTC	CASSTTGPATQYF
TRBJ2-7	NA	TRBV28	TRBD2	TGTGCCAGCTCTAGCGGCCTCTACGAGCAGTACTTC	CASSSGLYEQYF
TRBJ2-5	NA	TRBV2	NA	TGTGCCAGCAGGGTAGGGGCTCAAGAGACCCAGTACTTC	CASRVGAQETQYF
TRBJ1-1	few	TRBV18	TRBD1	TGTGCCAGCTCACCGCGCTTACAGGGGGCGCTTACTGAAGCTTTCTTT	CASSPRLQGALTEAFF
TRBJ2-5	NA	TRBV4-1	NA	TGCGCCAGCAGCCAAGATGGACTGGGCTCACCGAGGGAGGCCCAGTACTTC	CASSQDGLGSPREAQYF
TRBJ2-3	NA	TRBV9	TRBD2	TGTGCCAGCAGCGTAGGGTTGGGACTAGGGGCAGATACGCAGTATTTT	CASSVGLGLGADTQYF
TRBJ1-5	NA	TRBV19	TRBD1	TGTGCCAGTAGTATGTCGGGACAGACCAATCAGCCCCAGCATTTT	CASSMSGQTNQPQHF
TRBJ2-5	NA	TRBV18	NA	TGTGCCAGCTCACTCGGACAGCAAGAGACCCAGTACTTC	CASSLGQQETQYF
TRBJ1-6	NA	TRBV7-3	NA	TGTGCCAGCAGCTTCGAGACAGAATATAATTCACCCCTCCACTTT	CASSFETEYNSPLHF
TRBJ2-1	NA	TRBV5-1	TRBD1	TGCGCCAGCAGCTTGGGGGCAGGGGGTGGCCCGGCCAATGAGCAGTTCTTC	CASSLGAGGGPANEQFF
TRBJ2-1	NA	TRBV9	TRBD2	TGTGCCAGCAGCGCAGAGGAGCGGGAGGGCCGTCGGTTCTTC	CASSAEEREGRRFF
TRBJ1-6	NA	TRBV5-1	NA	TGCGCCAGCAGCTTGGACGGCGGGAGGGTGCCCCTCCACTTT	CASSLDGGRVPLHF
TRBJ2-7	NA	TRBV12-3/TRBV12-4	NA	TGTGCCAGCAGTATATCAGAAGCCTACGAGCAGTACTTC	CASSISEAYEQYF
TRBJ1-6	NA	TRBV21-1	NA	TGTGCCAGCAGCAAAACTGGAGTGGGAGCTGAAGGACGGCGCAATTCACCCCTCCACTTT	CASSKTGVGAEGRRNSPLHF
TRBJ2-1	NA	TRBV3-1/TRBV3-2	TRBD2	TGTGCCAGCAGCCAACCTAGCGGGGGTTCCAATGAGCAGTTCTTC	CASSQPSGGSNEQFF
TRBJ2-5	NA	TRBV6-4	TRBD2	TGTGCCAGCAGTGAAAGTAGTAGTAGCGGGGGAGAGACCCAGTACTTC	CASSESSSSGGETQYF
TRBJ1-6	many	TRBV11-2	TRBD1	TGTGCCAGCAGCTTAGATAGGGACAGCCCCCTCCACTTT	CASSLDRDSPLHF
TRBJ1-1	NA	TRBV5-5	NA	TGTGCCAGCAGCTTGGATTGGCCAGGGATCGACCCTGAAGCTTTCTTT	CASSLDWPGIDPEAFF
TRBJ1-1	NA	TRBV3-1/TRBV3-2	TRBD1	TGTGCCAGCAGCCAAGATCCGGGACAGGGGGCGACTGAAGCTTTCTTT	CASSQDPGQGATEAFF
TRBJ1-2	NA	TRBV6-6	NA	TGTGCCAGCAGTTACTCGTTGGCCCGGGGAACTTGGGGCTACACCTTC	CASSYSLARGTWGYTF
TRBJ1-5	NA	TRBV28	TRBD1	TGTGCCAGCAGTATAGACAGGGATGGCAATCAGCCCCAGCATTTT	CASSIDRDGNQPQHF
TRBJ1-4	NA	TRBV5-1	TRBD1	TGCGCCAGCAGCGCCGGGGACAGGGCTGAAAAACTGTTTTTT	CASSAGDRAEKLFF